The 10 T cell receptor beta chains below all came from one sample that was sequenced in a study of T-cell memory formation after mild COVID-19. Via MiXCR, TCRdb re-called the 5' RACE reads, giving one row per CDR3 protein. The sample lists about 190,000 distinct CDR3 sequences, approximately 30% occurring once. Sequencing was carried out using PBMCs or a T cell subset sorted from them (not recorded which). The receptors originated from an adult woman who had mild COVID-19 (a few samples of this study predate the infection). Cell type and time point are not known.

This rearrangement joins TRBV7-3 to TRBJ2-1; 7 bases are shared with TRBD2. CDR3 length: 16 amino acids. Germline CDR1 and CDR2: SGHTA and FQGTGA. Trimming took 3 bases from V and 1 from J; bases not matched to a gene: 6. The CDR3 loop is CASSLVAGVSYNEQFF. The DNA for the CDR3 is TGTGCCAGCAGCTTGGTGGCGGGAGTTTCCTACAATGAGCAGTTCTTC.

The V call is TRBV4-3, the J call TRBJ2-5, with D unclear. The ends were cut back, 0 bases at V and 3 bases at J, with 8 bases in the middle. The CDR3 loop spans 14 amino acids. The germline V gene encodes CDR1 LGHNA and CDR2 YSLEER. CDR3 coding DNA: TGCGCCAGCAGCCAAGATGTCACAGAAGAGACCCAGTACTTC. It yields the protein CASSQDVTEETQYF.

The chain employs TRBV20-1 and TRBJ2-1; no definite D call. The CDR3 is made up of 12 amino acids. Germline CDR1 and CDR2: DFQATT and SNEGSKA (reference sequence). Trimming took off 3 bases at V and 10 bases at J, with 13 bases between the two ends. CDR3 sequence reads: CSASRLLQEQFF. CDR3 in DNA: TGCAGTGCTAGTAGACTCCTACAGGAGCAGTTCTTC.

The chain recombines TRBV7-9 with TRBJ1-6, with no clear D. Between the trimmed V and J ends, which lost 3 bases and 10 bases, there was a span of 19 bases. Per the germline V gene, CDR1 is SEHNR and CDR2 is FQNEAQ (reference sequence). The CDR3 runs 16 residues. The CDR3 spells CASSFGSKTVDSPLHF. Here the CDR3 DNA reads TGTGCCAGCAGCTTCGGTAGCAAAACGGTGGACTCACCCCTCCACTTT.

The gene calls are TRBV6-2 or TRBV6-3 and TRBJ2-1; 13 bases fit TRBD2. Per the germline V gene, CDR1 is MNHEY and CDR2 is SVGEGT. The ends lost 6 bases at V and 10 bases at J; junction bases unmatched: 9. This CDR3 spans 15 amino acids. The CDR3 coding sequence is TGTGCCAGCAGGCGAGGGACTAGCGGGATGTTCGAGCAGTTCTTC. Protein sequence: CASRRGTSGMFEQFF.

The rearrangement joins TRBV7-3 to TRBJ1-5; a weak D match, TRBD1 (6 bases). This CDR3 has 16 amino acids. Between the trimmed V and J ends, which lost 4 bases and 2 bases, there was a span of 15 bases. The germline gives CDR1 SGHTA, CDR2 FQGTGA. The CDR3 bases are TGTGCCAGCAGCTCCGAAGGGGGGTTGGGCAATCAGCCCCAGCATTTT. Translated, it gives CASSSEGGLGNQPQHF.

This clonotype turned up a few times. V and J are TRBV14 and TRBJ2-1, with TRBD2 identical over 8 bases. This CDR3 region has 13 residues. Germline V gives CDR1 SGHDN, CDR2 FVKESK. The V gene end was trimmed by 8 bases and the J gene end by 8 bases; junction bases not matched to a gene: 8. CDR3 amino acids: CASGPAGVDEQFF. CDR3 sequence (DNA): TGTGCCAGCGGGCCAGCGGGAGTGGATGAGCAGTTCTTC. Looking up the rest from reference TRBV14 and TRBJ2-1 gives the full variable domain: EAGVTQFPSHSVIEKGQTVTLRCDPISGHDNLYWYRRVMGKEIKFLLHFVKESKQDESGMPNNRFLAERTGGTYSTLKVQPAELEDSGVYFCASGPAGVDEQFFGPGTRLTVL.

This clonotype was seen a few times. The rearrangement links TRBV6-1 to TRBJ1-6; 9 bases are shared with TRBD1. The V and J ends lost 4 bases and 9 bases, in that order; junction bases with no gene match: 10. The CDR3 is 16 residues long. Germline V lookup: CDR1 MNHNS, CDR2 SASEGT. CDR3 region: CASSVSATGGGSPLHF. As DNA, the CDR3 is TGTGCCAGCAGTGTATCCGCGACAGGGGGGGGTTCACCCCTCCACTTT.

This clonotype is medium-sized within its sample. This sequence joins TRBV7-9 and TRBJ2-7; no definite D call. The germline V gene has CDR1 SEHNR and CDR2 FQNEAQ (reference sequence). Trimming removed 4 bases from V and 3 bases from J, with 19 bases in between. This CDR3 has 16 amino acids. The CDR3, as DNA: TGTGCCAGCAGCTCGGGTTTGACTGGCACCCGCTACGAGCAGTACTTC. Its translation: CASSSGLTGTRYEQYF.

This clonotype was seen a handful of times. The DNA of the CDR3 is TGTGCCACCAGTGGTTGGGGGTATGAGCAGTTCTTC. It translates to CATSGWGYEQFF. This chain links TRBV24-1 with TRBJ2-1, with D perhaps being TRBD1 or TRBD2 (5 bases each). V was trimmed by 5 bases and J by 8 bases, leaving 9 bases between them. Germline CDR1 reads KGHDR; CDR2 reads SFDVKD. The CDR3 covers 12 residues.